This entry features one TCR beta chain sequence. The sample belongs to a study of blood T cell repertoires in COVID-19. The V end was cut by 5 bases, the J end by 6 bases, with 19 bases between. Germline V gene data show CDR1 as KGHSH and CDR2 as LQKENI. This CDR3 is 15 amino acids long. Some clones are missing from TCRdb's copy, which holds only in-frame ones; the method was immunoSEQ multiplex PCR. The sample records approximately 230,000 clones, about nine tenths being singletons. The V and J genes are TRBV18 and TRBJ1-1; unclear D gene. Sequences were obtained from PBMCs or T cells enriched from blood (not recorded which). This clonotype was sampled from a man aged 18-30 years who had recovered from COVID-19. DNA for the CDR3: TGTGCCAGCTCATCTATTACTATACGCGGAGCTGAAGCTTTCTTT. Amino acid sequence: CASSSITIRGAEAFF.